Presented here are 15 T cell receptor beta chains from one specimen sequenced in a study of beta chain features in type 1 diabetes. Study-wide points: Type 1 diabetes patients had moderately but significantly shorter TCRB CDR3s in all four CD4+ subsets.

These receptors lack a known antigen. Reverse transcribing all isolated RNA meant expressed TCRB transcripts were sequenced. TCRdb's copy holds only in-frame clones and misses some; the assay was immunoSEQ multiplex PCR. The data show 400,000 or so clones, roughly 12% seen once. The sequenced sample was naive CD4+ T cells from blood. These receptors were obtained from a woman aged 18-30 years with type 1 diabetes.

To note about this clone: Additional DNA sequences in this sample encode the identical CDR3. The chain carries TRBV18 and TRBJ2-2; a possible D gene is TRBD2 (5 bases). Germline V gene data show CDR1 as KGHSH and CDR2 as LQKENI. The CDR3 is made up of 12 amino acids. Trimming took off 3 bases at V and 6 bases at J, with 5 bases between the two ends. The CDR3 sequence: CASSPRAGELFF. The CDR3, as DNA: TGTGCCAGCTCACCGAGGGCCGGGGAGCTGTTTTTT.

V gene TRBV6-5 combines with J gene TRBJ2-7, with a tentative D call TRBD2 (7 bases). CDR3 size: 15 residues. Germline V gives CDR1 MNHEY, CDR2 SVGAGI. The V gene lost 0 bases and the J gene lost 4 bases, with 13 bases spanning the gap. CDR3 in amino acids: CASSYSGGGGYEQYF. The CDR3 DNA is TGTGCCAGCAGTTACTCGGGAGGGGGTGGGTACGAGCAGTACTTC.

The gene calls are TRBV7-2 and TRBJ2-7; D remains ambiguous. There are 11 residues in the CDR3. Trimming took 5 bases from V and 1 from J, leaving 3 bases between them. Germline V gene lookup returns CDR1 SGHTA and CDR2 FQGNSA. CDR3 loop: CASSASYEQYF. The CDR3 DNA follows: TGTGCCAGCAGCGCGTCCTACGAGCAGTACTTC.

This clone has more than one count but fewer than ten. The chain combines TRBV5-4 with TRBJ2-3; D gene uncertain. CDR3 size: 14 residues. Trimming stripped 5 bases from V and 1 base from J, with 11 bases between. Germline CDR1 and CDR2: SGHNT and YYREEE (reference sequence). CDR3 residues: CASSRSSGTDTQYF. CDR3 DNA sequence: TGTGCCAGCAGTAGATCGAGTGGCACAGATACGCAGTATTTT.

This chain connects TRBV7-2 to TRBJ2-7, with D maybe TRBD2 (5 bases). CDR1 and CDR2 from the germline V gene are SGHTA and FQGNSA. This CDR3 is 13 amino acids long. With 0 bases removed from V and 5 bases from J, the gap between germline ends came to 8 bases. Here the CDR3 DNA reads TGTGCCAGCAGCTTAGCGGGAGCGAACGAGCAGTACTTC. Translation: CASSLAGANEQYF.

This clone occurred once. This chain connects TRBV4-2 to TRBJ2-7; 9 bases are shared with TRBD2. Germline V CDR1 and CDR2: LGHNA, YNFKEQ. The CDR3 runs to 17 residues. Trimming removed 0 bases from V and 1 base from J; junction bases left unmatched: 7. The CDR3 spells CASSQEGAGGMSYEQYF. The CDR3 nucleotides read TGTGCCAGCAGCCAAGAAGGAGCGGGAGGAATGTCCTACGAGCAGTACTTC.

This clone was seen a few times. This chain uses TRBV7-2 with TRBJ1-1; D remains ambiguous. V was cut by 4 bases and J by 4 bases, with 10 bases left in between. This CDR3 has 13 residues. In germline, CDR1 is SGHTA, CDR2 FQGNSA. The CDR3 coding sequence is TGTGCCAGCAGCTCCGGCGGGCGCACTGAAGCTTTCTTT. It specifies CASSSGGRTEAFF.

The chain recombines TRBV7-9 with TRBJ1-2, with no clear D. Germline CDR1 reads SEHNR; CDR2 reads FQNEAQ (reference sequence). Trimming took off 5 bases at V and 0 bases at J, with 13 bases between the two ends. The CDR3 is 15 amino acids. This chain's CDR3 is CASSPTAAPNYGYTF. The CDR3 bases are TGTGCCAGCAGCCCCACTGCGGCGCCTAACTATGGCTACACCTTC. The full variable domain, with the rest looked up from reference TRBV7-9 and TRBJ1-2, is DTGVSQNPRHKITKRGQNVTFRCDPISEHNRLYWYRQTLGQGPEFLTYFQNEAQLEKSRLLSDRFSAERPKGSFSTLEIQRTEQGDSAMYLCASSPTAAPNYGYTFGSGTRLTVV.

V usage is TRBV6-5 and J usage is TRBJ1-1, with 7 positions matching TRBD1. The length of the CDR3 is 12 residues. Germline trimming cut 5 bases from V and 11 bases from J; bases unmatched to any gene: 8. The germline CDR1 and CDR2 sequences are MNHEY and SVGAGI. DNA of the CDR3: TGTGCCAGCAGTCCGACAGGGAAGTTGGCTTTCTTT. Amino acid sequence: CASSPTGKLAFF.

The chain has TRBV19 and TRBJ1-5; D gene uncertain. The germline CDR1 and CDR2 sequences are LNHDA and SQIVND (reference sequence). The CDR3 has 15 residues. The V end lost 6 bases, the J end lost 1 base, and 13 bases lay between the germline ends. The CDR3 here is CASSPTGWSNQPQHF. The DNA of the CDR3 is TGTGCCAGTAGCCCCACGGGTTGGAGCAATCAGCCCCAGCATTTT.

This clone was seen more than once but under ten times. The rearrangement links TRBV5-4 to TRBJ1-4, with 7 bases aligning to TRBD1. Losses at the gene ends were 0 bases for V and 5 bases for J; bases not matched to a gene: 1. The CDR3 has 14 residues. The germline V gene has CDR1 SGHNT and CDR2 YYREEE (reference sequence). The CDR3 coding sequence is TGTGCCAGCAGCTTGGAGGGACAGAATGAAAAACTGTTTTTT. This sequence encodes CASSLEGQNEKLFF. The full variable domain, completed using reference TRBV5-4 and TRBJ1-4, is ETGVTQSPTHLIKTRGQQVTLRCSSQSGHNTVSWYQQALGQGPQFIFQYYREEENGRGNFPPRFSGLQFPNYSSELNVNALELDDSALYLCASSLEGQNEKLFFGSGTQLSVL.

The table lists this clone with a few counts. This chain links TRBV7-2 with TRBJ2-2; 8 bases line up with TRBD1. Germline-derived CDR1 and CDR2 are SGHTA and FQGNSA. This CDR3 has 15 amino acids. With 0 bases clipped from V and 5 bases from J, the junction kept 2 bases outside the gene matches. CDR3 protein: CASSLAGQATGELFF. The CDR3 DNA reads TGTGCCAGCAGCTTAGCGGGACAGGCAACCGGGGAGCTGTTTTTT.

This clone was picked up a small number of times. The rearrangement links TRBV7-8 to TRBJ2-7; D gene unclear. Germline CDR1 and CDR2: SGHVS and FQNEAQ. Deletions cut 5 bases from V and 6 bases from J, with 8 bases between. This CDR3 spans 11 amino acids. Here the CDR3 reads CASSNPGEQYF. The CDR3 nucleotides are TGTGCCAGCAGCAACCCAGGCGAGCAGTACTTC.

This sequence joins TRBV7-9 and TRBJ2-1; 9 positions agree with TRBD2. The CDR3 is 15 amino acids. Germline trimming cut 2 bases from V and 6 bases from J; bases unmatched to any gene: 5. Germline loops: CDR1 SEHNR, CDR2 FQNEAQ (reference sequence). This CDR3 is CASSLRAGGTNEQFF. CDR3 in DNA: TGTGCCAGCAGCTTAAGGGCGGGGGGGACCAATGAGCAGTTCTTC.

Of note for this clone: Additional DNA sequences in this sample encode the identical CDR3. CDR3 DNA: TGTGCCAGCAGCGTCCTAGCGGGCGGCTACGAGCAGTACTTC. It codes for CASSVLAGGYEQYF. The chain recombines TRBV9 with TRBJ2-7, with TRBD2 identical over 8 bases. Germline assignment: CDR1 SGDLS and CDR2 YYNGEE. With V trimmed by 2 bases and J by 3 bases, 4 bases remained unmatched. CDR3 length: 14 amino acids.